The 15 T cell receptor beta chains presented below share a single source sample, sequenced in a study of T cell repertoires in cytomegalovirus infection. MiXCR was run by TCRdb on the reads, yielding one entry per CDR3 protein. The sample has some 800,000 distinct CDR3 sequences; approximately 32% are singletons. Their recognized antigens are unknown. This sample comprised cultured CD8+ T cells from PBMCs, obtained from culture after CMV antigen stimulation. The receptors here all came from a human donor in good health (CMV status not recorded). Some clones in this sample may be carry-over from other donors' samples.

This chain connects TRBV6-8 to TRBJ2-1; D is uncertain. CDR1 is MNHGY and CDR2 is SAAAGT in the germline V gene. This CDR3 is built from 13 residues. Trimming took 0 bases from V and 10 from J, leaving 10 bases between them. CDR3 sequence: CASSYSMAGEQFF. The DNA for the CDR3 is TGTGCCAGCAGTTACTCCATGGCCGGGGAGCAGTTCTTC.

This clonotype has a single count. This chain connects TRBV7-9 to TRBJ1-2; 9 bases align to TRBD1. The length of the CDR3 is 20 residues. Germline V gene sequence: CDR1 SEHNR, CDR2 FQNEAQ (reference sequence). V gave up 1 base and J gave up 2 bases; unmatched junction bases: 17. The DNA for the CDR3 is TGTGCCAGCAGCTTAGTTGCCGGGACAGGGCTAGACAGGGGCAACTATGGCTACACCTTC. It encodes CASSLVAGTGLDRGNYGYTF.

This clonotype was seen only a few times. V and J are TRBV27 and TRBJ2-5, with a possible D match to TRBD2 (6 bases). V was trimmed by 4 bases and J by 5 bases, leaving 14 bases between them. From germline, CDR1 is MNHEY and CDR2 SMNVEV (reference sequence). The CDR3 sequence is 14 residues long. The CDR3 nucleotides are TGTGCCAGCAGTTCCCGACTAGTTTCGGAGACCCAGTACTTC. Translated: CASSSRLVSETQYF.

In the case of this clonotype: The junction shows a germline mismatch at one end, possibly a read error. The rearrangement links TRBV7-7 to TRBJ2-1, with D possibly being TRBD2 (5 bases). The germline V gene has CDR1 SSHAT and CDR2 FNYEAQ (reference sequence). The CDR3 spans 14 residues. For the CDR3, the DNA is TGTGCTAGCAGCTTAGGCCCAGAGGGTGGTGAGCAGTTCTTC. This sequence encodes CASSLGPEGGEQFF.

The chain employs TRBV25-1 and TRBJ2-5, with TRBD1 identical over 9 bases. There are 14 residues in the CDR3. V was clipped by 4 bases and J by 6 bases; unmatched bases: 6. CDR1 and CDR2 (germline): MGHDK, SYGVNS. The CDR3, as DNA: TGTGCCAGCAGTGCGGGACAGGGTCTTCAGACCCAGTACTTC. Protein sequence: CASSAGQGLQTQYF.

V is TRBV6-2 or TRBV6-3 and J is TRBJ1-5; no clear D. The germline CDR1 and CDR2 sequences are MNHEY and SVGEGT. Trimming took 2 bases from V and 7 from J, leaving 6 bases between them. CDR3 length: 12 residues. The CDR3 nucleotides read TGTGCCAGCAGTTACCCGATGCAGCCCCAGCATTTT. It specifies CASSYPMQPQHF.

V usage is TRBV6-8 and J usage is TRBJ2-5, with 11 nucleotides matching TRBD2. This CDR3 is 17 amino acids long. Germline lookup yields CDR1 MNHGY and CDR2 SAAAGT. V shed 8 bases and J 5 bases; nucleotides not matched to a gene: 16. The CDR3 loop reads CASEIGLAGGPRETQYF. CDR3 coding DNA: TGTGCCAGCGAGATCGGTTTAGCGGGGGGGCCACGGGAGACCCAGTACTTC.

The V gene is TRBV10-3, the J gene TRBJ2-3; D unclear. Trimming left V 8 bases short and J 6 bases short, with 18 bases between. Germline V gene lookup returns CDR1 ENHRY and CDR2 SYGVKD. The CDR3 has 14 residues. CDR3 coding DNA: TGTGCCATCTCGACCCCGCCATCCGAGGATACGCAGTATTTT. Residues: CAISTPPSEDTQYF.

The CDR3 spells CASSPAVRDREQYV. DNA for the CDR3: TGTGCCAGCAGCCCTGCGGTCCGGGATAGGGAGCAGTACGTC. The chain uses TRBV28 and TRBJ2-7, with D possibly matching TRBD2 (5 bases). Trimming stripped 6 bases from V and 7 bases from J, with 19 bases between. The CDR3 loop spans 14 amino acids. Germline loops: CDR1 MDHEN, CDR2 SYDVKM.

To note about this clonotype: Germline is not matched at one junction end, which may reflect a read error. The chain joins TRBV7-9 to TRBJ2-1; D remains ambiguous. The germline gives CDR1 SEHNR, CDR2 FQNEAQ (reference sequence). The CDR3 loop spans 14 amino acids. The CDR3 DNA follows: TGTGCCAGCAGCTTACGGCAGAACTACCATGAGCAGTTCTTC. Protein product: CASSLRQNYHEQFF.

The V and J genes are TRBV12-5 and TRBJ1-5; no reliable D call. CDR3 length: 13 amino acids. V lost 0 bases, J lost 5 bases, and 5 bases lay in between. From germline, CDR1 is LGHNT and CDR2 FRNRAP. Here the CDR3 DNA reads TGTGCTAGTGGTTTGGTAGGGTATCAGCCCCAGCATTTT. It translates to CASGLVGYQPQHF.

The chain recombines TRBV6-1 with TRBJ1-1, with 8 bases that match TRBD1. The germline V gene encodes CDR1 MNHNS and CDR2 SASEGT. This CDR3 region has 15 residues. V shed 5 bases, J shed 3 bases, and the junction held 8 bases outside the gene matches. CDR3: CASSFRTGGYTEAFF. For the CDR3, the DNA is TGTGCCAGCAGTTTTCGTACAGGGGGGTACACTGAAGCTTTCTTT.

This chain links TRBV10-3 with TRBJ2-7, with D perhaps TRBD1 (6 bases). The CDR3 is 15 residues long. Per germline, CDR1 ENHRY and CDR2 SYGVKD. V lost 0 bases to trimming and J lost 5 bases, with 14 bases between them. The CDR3 coding sequence is TGTGCCATCAGTGAGTCAGACAGGTACGCTAACGAGCAGTACTTC. Protein sequence: CAISESDRYANEQYF.

This clonotype occurred a few times. The chain links TRBV28 to TRBJ2-5; TRBD2 is a possible D gene (6 bases). Trimming shortened V by 4 bases and J by 3 bases, and 9 bases separated the two germline ends. The CDR3 extends over 13 amino acids. Germline V gives CDR1 MDHEN, CDR2 SYDVKM. The CDR3 is CASSWGGEETQYF. For the CDR3, the DNA is TGTGCCAGCAGTTGGGGAGGAGAAGAGACCCAGTACTTC.

This chain connects TRBV6-2 or TRBV6-3 to TRBJ2-2; D is undetermined. The CDR3 has 15 residues. Trimming left V 3 bases short and J 4 bases short, with 12 bases between. CDR1 MNHEY and CDR2 SVGEGT come from the germline V gene. Here the CDR3 DNA reads TGTGCCAGCAGTTATATGACCGACCTCACCGGGGAGCTGTTTTTT. It is translated as CASSYMTDLTGELFF.